These T cell receptor beta chains were read from a single sample in a study of beta chain features in type 1 diabetes. Sequencing was performed with immunoSEQ multiplex PCR; in TCRdb, only in-frame clones are kept and a portion is missing. The sample lists roughly 330,000 clones; roughly 9.6% were seen once. Sequencing used naive CD4+ T cells from blood. These receptors were obtained from a woman aged 30 to 39 in good health. The CDR3 runs from the conserved cysteine through the conserved F or W. Only part of the rows carry a size: once, few, many, or a class if the clone is expanded.

cdr3_length j_call clone_size v_call cdr3_aa
15 TRBJ1-5 few TRBV7-2 CASSLDYGRGQPQHF
13 TRBJ1-2 - TRBV6-6 CASSPDRYYGYTF
14 TRBJ1-1 few TRBV25-1 CASSEYSGSNEAFF
13 TRBJ2-5 - TRBV7-2 CASSPGYQETQYF
15 TRBJ2-7 - TRBV30 CAWRALDRGGHEQYF
14 TRBJ1-4 few TRBV4-3 CASSRNRGNEKLFF
14 TRBJ2-5 - TRBV30 CAWSTWGDQETQYF
17 TRBJ2-7 - TRBV7-9 CASSYYPRDSASYEQYF
14 TRBJ2-7 few TRBV11-1 CASNGLAGEHEQYF
14 TRBJ2-1 - TRBV6-6 CASSGTGRGNEQFF
18 TRBJ2-7 few TRBV7-2 CASSLVGRSGRRQYEQYF
13 TRBJ2-5 - TRBV30 CAWSVDGGSMQYF
15 TRBJ2-1 - TRBV5-5 CASSSSGTSYNEQFF
14 TRBJ2-3 few TRBV25-1 CASSDLASTDTQYF
17 TRBJ2-5 - TRBV4-3 CASSQEASGTSQETQYF
13 TRBJ1-1 - TRBV5-6 CASSLELTGEAFF
13 TRBJ2-3 - TRBV12-5 CASGSLLSDTQYF
15 TRBJ2-5 - TRBV9 CASSARDRNTETQYF
13 TRBJ2-1 - TRBV14 CASSQFDTHEQFF
15 TRBJ1-1 few TRBV28 CASSLWAGQGAEAFF
15 TRBJ2-7 few TRBV2 CASSGDTTISYEQYF
15 TRBJ2-1 few TRBV5-6 CASAPPGGGSNEQFF
15 TRBJ2-7 - TRBV19 CASSDRDRASYEQYF
18 TRBJ2-2 few TRBV5-1 CASSLVSLAGGNTGELFF
15 TRBJ1-5 - TRBV18 CASSPGTGGNQPQHF
17 TRBJ2-6 - TRBV5-4 CASSLSSRGPGANVLTF